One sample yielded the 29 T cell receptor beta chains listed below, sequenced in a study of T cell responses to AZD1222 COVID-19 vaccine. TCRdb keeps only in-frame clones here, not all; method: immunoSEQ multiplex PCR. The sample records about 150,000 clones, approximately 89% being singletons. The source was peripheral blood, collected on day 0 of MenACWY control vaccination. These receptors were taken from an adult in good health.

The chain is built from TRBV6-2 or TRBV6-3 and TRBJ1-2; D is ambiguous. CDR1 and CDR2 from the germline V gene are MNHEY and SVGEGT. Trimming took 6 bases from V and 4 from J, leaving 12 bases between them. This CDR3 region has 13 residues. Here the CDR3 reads CASSDSRGYGYTF. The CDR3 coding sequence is TGTGCCAGCAGCGATTCGCGGGGCTATGGCTACACCTTC.

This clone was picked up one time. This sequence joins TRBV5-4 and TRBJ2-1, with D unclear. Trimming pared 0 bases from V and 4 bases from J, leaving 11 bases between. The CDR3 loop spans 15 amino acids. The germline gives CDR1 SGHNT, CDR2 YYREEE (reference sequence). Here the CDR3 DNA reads TGTGCCAGCAGCTTGGGAAACCCTTTTTACAATGAGCAGTTCTTC. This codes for CASSLGNPFYNEQFF.

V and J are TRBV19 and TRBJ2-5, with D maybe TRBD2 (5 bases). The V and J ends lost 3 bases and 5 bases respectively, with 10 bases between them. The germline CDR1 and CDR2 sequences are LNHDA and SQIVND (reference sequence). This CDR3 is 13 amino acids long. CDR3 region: CASSMAGAETQYF. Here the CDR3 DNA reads TGTGCCAGTAGTATGGCGGGTGCGGAGACCCAGTACTTC.

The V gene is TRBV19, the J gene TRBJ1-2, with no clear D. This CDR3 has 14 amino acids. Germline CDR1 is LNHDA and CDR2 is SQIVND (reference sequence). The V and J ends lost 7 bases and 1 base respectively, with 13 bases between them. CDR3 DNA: TGTGCCAGTAATCAAGCTCTCTATAACTATGGCTACACCTTC. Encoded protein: CASNQALYNYGYTF.

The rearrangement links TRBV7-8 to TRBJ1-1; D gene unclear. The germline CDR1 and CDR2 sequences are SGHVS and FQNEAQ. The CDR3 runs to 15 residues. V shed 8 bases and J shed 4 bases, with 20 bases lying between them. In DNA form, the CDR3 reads TGTGCCAGCTCGCGCCCTTTGGCCGGTGGCACTGAAGCTTTCTTT. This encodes CASSRPLAGGTEAFF.

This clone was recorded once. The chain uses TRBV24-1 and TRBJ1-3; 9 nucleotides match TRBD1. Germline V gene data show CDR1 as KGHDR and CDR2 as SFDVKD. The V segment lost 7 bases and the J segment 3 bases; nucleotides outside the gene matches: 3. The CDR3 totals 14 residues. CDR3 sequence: CATRDRGDGNTIYF. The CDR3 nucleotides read TGTGCCACCAGGGACAGGGGTGATGGAAACACCATATATTTT.

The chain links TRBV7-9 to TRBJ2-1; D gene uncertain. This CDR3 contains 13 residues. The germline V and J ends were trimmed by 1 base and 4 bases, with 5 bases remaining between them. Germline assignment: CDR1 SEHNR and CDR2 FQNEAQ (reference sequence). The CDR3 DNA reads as TGTGCCAGCAGCTTAGGACATTACAATGAGCAGTTCTTC. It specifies CASSLGHYNEQFF.

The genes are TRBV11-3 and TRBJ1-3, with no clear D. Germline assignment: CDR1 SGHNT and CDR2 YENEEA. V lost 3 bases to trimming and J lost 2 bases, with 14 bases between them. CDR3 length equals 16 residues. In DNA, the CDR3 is TGTGCCAGCAGCTTGGAGATCCAGGTGGCTGGAAACACCATATATTTT. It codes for CASSLEIQVAGNTIYF. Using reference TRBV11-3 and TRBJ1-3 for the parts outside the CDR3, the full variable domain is EAGVVQSPRYKIIEKKQPVAFWCNPISGHNTLYWYLQNLGQGPELLIRYENEEAVDDSQLPKDRFSAERLKGVDSTLKIQPAELGDSAVYLCASSLEIQVAGNTIYFGEGSWLTVV.

DNA of the CDR3: TGTGCCAGCTCACCCGGGAGGGGATCACCCCTCCACTTT. Residues: CASSPGRGSPLHF. V usage is TRBV18 and J usage is TRBJ1-6; D might be TRBD1 (5 bases). The CDR3 is made up of 13 amino acids. Germline V gene lookup returns CDR1 KGHSH and CDR2 LQKENI. V lost 3 bases and J 10 bases, leaving 10 bases between the germline ends. Using reference TRBV18 and TRBJ1-6 for the parts outside the CDR3, the full variable domain is NAGVMQNPRHLVRRRGQEARLRCSPMKGHSHVYWYRQLPEEGLKFMVYLQKENIIDESGMPKERFSAEFPKEGPSILRIQQVVRGDSAAYFCASSPGRGSPLHFGNGTRLTVT.

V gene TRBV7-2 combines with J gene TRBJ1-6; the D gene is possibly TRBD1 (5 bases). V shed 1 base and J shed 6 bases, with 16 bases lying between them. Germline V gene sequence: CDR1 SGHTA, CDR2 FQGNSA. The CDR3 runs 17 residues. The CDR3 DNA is TGTGCCAGCAGCTTAGGATCCGCCGTGACAGCTAATTCACCCCTCCACTTT. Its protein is CASSLGSAVTANSPLHF. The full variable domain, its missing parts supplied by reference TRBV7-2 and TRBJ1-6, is GAGVSQSPSNKVTEKGKDVELRCDPISGHTALYWYRQSLGQGLEFLIYFQGNSAPDKSGLPSDRFSAERTGGSVSTLTIQRTQQEDSAVYLCASSLGSAVTANSPLHFGNGTRLTVT.

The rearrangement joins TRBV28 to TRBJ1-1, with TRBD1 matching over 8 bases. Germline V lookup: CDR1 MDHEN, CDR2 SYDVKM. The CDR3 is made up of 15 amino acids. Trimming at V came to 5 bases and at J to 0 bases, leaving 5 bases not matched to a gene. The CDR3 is CASSPGQGMNTEAFF. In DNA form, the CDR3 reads TGTGCCAGCAGTCCCGGACAGGGAATGAACACTGAAGCTTTCTTT.

Here the CDR3 DNA reads TGTGCCAGCAGTCCTTCCGGGACTAGAGCCTACGAGCAGTACTTC. Its protein is CASSPSGTRAYEQYF. The chain uses TRBV9 and TRBJ2-7; 8 bases are a match to TRBD2. V was pared by 5 bases and J by 2 bases, with 9 bases of the junction left unmatched. The CDR3 has 15 amino acids. CDR1 is SGDLS and CDR2 is YYNGEE in the germline V gene.

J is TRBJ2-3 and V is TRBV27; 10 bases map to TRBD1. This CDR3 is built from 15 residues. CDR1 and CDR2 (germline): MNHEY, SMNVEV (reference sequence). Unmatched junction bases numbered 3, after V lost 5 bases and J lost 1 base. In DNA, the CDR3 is TGTGCCAGCAGTCCTGGGACAGGGGGCACAGATACGCAGTATTTT. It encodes CASSPGTGGTDTQYF.

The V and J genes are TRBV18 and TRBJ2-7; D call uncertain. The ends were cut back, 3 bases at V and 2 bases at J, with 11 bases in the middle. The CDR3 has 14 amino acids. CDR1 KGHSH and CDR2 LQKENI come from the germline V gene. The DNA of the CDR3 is TGTGCCAGCTCACCCGAGACGGGCGCCTACGAGCAGTACTTC. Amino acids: CASSPETGAYEQYF.

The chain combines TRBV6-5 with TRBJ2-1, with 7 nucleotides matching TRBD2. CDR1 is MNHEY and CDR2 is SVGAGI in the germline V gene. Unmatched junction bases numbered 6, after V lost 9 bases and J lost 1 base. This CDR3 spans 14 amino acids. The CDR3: CASITAGSYNEQFF. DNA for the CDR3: TGTGCCAGTATAACAGCGGGATCCTACAATGAGCAGTTCTTC.

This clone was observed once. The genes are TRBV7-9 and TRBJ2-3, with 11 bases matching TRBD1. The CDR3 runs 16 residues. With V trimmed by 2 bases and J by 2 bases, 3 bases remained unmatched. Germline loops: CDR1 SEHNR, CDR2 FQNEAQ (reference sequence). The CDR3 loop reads CASSLYGQGATDTQYF. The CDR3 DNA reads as TGTGCCAGCAGCTTATATGGACAGGGGGCCACAGATACGCAGTATTTT.

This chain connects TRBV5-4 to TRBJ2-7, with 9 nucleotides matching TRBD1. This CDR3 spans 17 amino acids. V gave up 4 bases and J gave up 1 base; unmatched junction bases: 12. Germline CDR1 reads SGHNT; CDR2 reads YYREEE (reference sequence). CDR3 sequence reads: CASSPRSGTGISYEQYF. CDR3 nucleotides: TGTGCCAGCAGCCCTCGCTCCGGGACAGGGATATCCTACGAGCAGTACTTC.

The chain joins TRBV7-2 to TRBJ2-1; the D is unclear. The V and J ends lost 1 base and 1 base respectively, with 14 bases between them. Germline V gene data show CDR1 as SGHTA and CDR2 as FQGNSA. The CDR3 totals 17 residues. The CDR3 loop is CASSLGKGMGSYNEQFF. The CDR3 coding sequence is TGTGCCAGCAGCTTAGGTAAGGGAATGGGTTCCTACAATGAGCAGTTCTTC.

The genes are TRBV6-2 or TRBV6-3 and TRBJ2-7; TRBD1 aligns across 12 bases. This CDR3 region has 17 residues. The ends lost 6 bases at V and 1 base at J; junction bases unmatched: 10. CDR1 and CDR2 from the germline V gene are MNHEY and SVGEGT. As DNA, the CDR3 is TGTGCCAGCAGCTTCGGCCTGGGACAGGGGGCTTCCTACGAGCAGTACTTC. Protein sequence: CASSFGLGQGASYEQYF.

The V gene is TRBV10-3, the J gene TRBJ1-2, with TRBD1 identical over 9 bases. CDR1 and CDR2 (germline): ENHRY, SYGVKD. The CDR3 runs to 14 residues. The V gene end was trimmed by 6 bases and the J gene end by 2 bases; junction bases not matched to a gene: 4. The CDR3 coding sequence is TGTGCCATCAGGGGACAGGGTCGGAACTATGGCTACACCTTC. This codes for CAIRGQGRNYGYTF.

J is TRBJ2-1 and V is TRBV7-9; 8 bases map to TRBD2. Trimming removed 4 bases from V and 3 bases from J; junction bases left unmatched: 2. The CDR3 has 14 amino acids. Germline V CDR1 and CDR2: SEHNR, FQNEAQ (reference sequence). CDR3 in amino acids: CASSSSGRYNEQFF. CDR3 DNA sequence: TGTGCCAGCAGCTCTAGCGGGCGCTACAATGAGCAGTTCTTC. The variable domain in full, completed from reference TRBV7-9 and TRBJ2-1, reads DTGVSQNPRHKITKRGQNVTFRCDPISEHNRLYWYRQTLGQGPEFLTYFQNEAQLEKSRLLSDRFSAERPKGSFSTLEIQRTEQGDSAMYLCASSSSGRYNEQFFGPGTRLTVL.

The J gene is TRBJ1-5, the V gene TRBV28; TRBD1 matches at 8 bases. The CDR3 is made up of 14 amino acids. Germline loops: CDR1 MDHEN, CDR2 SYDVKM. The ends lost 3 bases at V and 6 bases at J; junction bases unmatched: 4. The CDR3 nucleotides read TGTGCCAGCAGTTTGACACAGGGGGGTCAGCCCCAGCATTTT. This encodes CASSLTQGGQPQHF.

CDR3 loop: CASSQGEQVNNSPLHF. CDR3 nucleotide sequence: TGTGCCAGCAGCCAAGGGGAACAGGTCAATAATTCACCCCTCCACTTT. The J gene is TRBJ1-6, the V gene TRBV4-2, with D possibly matching TRBD1 (5 bases). CDR1 is LGHNA, CDR2 YNFKEQ, per germline. The CDR3 has 16 amino acids. Trimming stripped 1 base from V and 5 bases from J, with 12 bases between.

The CDR3 DNA reads as TGTGCCAGCTCGCTGGGGGCTGGGGAGAACACTGAAGCTTTCTTT. This translates into CASSLGAGENTEAFF. The chain links TRBV18 to TRBJ1-1; a weak D match, TRBD1 (6 bases). Trimming cost V 6 bases and J 1 base, with 15 bases left between them. The V gene's germline CDR1 is KGHSH and CDR2 LQKENI. The CDR3 spans 15 residues.

CDR3 in DNA: TGTGCCAGCAGTTACTCGGTAGAAACCTATGGCTACACCTTC. This translates into CASSYSVETYGYTF. This chain links TRBV6-2 or TRBV6-3 with TRBJ1-2; D is unclear. Germline V lookup: CDR1 MNHEY, CDR2 SVGEGT. The CDR3 runs to 14 residues. Trimming took 0 bases from V and 4 from J, leaving 9 bases between them.

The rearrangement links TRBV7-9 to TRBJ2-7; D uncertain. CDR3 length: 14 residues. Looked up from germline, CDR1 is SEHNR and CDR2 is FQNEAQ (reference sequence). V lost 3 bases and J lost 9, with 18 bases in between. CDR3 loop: CASSFTSFTKGQYF. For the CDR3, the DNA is TGTGCCAGCAGCTTCACCTCGTTTACGAAGGGGCAGTACTTC.

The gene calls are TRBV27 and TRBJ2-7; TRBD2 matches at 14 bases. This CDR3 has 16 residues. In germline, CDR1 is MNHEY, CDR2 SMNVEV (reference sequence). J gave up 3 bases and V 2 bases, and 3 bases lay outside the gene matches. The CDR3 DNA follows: TGTGCCAGCAGTTTAACAGGACTAGCGGGGGGCTACGAGCAGTACTTC. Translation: CASSLTGLAGGYEQYF.

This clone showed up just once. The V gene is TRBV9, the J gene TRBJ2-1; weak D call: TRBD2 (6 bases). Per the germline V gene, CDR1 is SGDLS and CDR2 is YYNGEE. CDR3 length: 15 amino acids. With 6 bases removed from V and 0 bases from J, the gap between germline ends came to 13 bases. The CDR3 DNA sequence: TGTGCCAGCACCCGGGGGACCCACTCCTACAATGAGCAGTTCTTC. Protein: CASTRGTHSYNEQFF.

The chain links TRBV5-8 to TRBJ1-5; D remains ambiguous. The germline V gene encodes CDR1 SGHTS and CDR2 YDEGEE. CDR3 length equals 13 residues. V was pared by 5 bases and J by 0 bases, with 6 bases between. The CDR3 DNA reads TGTGCCAGCAGGATCGATAGCAATCAGCCCCAGCATTTT. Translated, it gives CASRIDSNQPQHF.